This entry is about one T cell receptor beta chain. Its antigen remains undetermined. Per-nucleotide qualities are absent, and no much larger clonotype sits a single base away. This specimen comes from a study of T cells in Graves' hyperthyroidism and ophthalmopathy (dated by TCRdb to about 2019). Concerning the study at large: To identify distinguishing TCR V-J signatures, a discovery cohort of 95 to 100 patients was used, comprising under 45 with Graves' ophthalmopathy and about 59 with stable Graves' hyperthyroidism. Prospective prediction of ophthalmopathy was tested in an independent validation cohort of fewer than 20 hyperthyroidism patients and 15 to 17 patients who later progressed to ophthalmopathy. The roughly 100 discovery patients were divided at random into training and test sets in a 7:3 ratio. Thyroid tissue and blood T-cell repertoires from about six Graves' hyperthyroidism patients were also compared in the study. Following sampling, methimazole starting at 30 mg daily was given to hyperthyroidism patients, and high-dose intravenous methylprednisolone was given to ophthalmopathy patients. According to the paper, TCR Vbeta CDR3 sequencing was carried out on about 140 peripheral blood samples, which came from approximately 43 ophthalmopathy, roughly 75 hyperthyroidism and approximately 17 progressor patients. Summary of the overall study and its limitations: In validation, the model predicted progression to ophthalmopathy a median of roughly 6.1 months before onset, with about 67% sensitivity and nearly 75% specificity. Most expanded thyroid clonotypes (frequency above 0.001) were also detected in blood, a finding suggesting that blood repertoires may reflect thyroid immune responses. A model built on a 13 V-J signature distinguished ophthalmopathy from stable hyperthyroidism, reaching roughly 88% sensitivity and around 82% specificity in cross-validation and 80%/75% in testing. No statistical method was used to set the sample size in advance, and investigators knew the group allocation.

Any patient with an uncontrolled infection, another autoimmune disease, pregnancy or lactation was excluded. Diagnoses relied on clinical symptoms, serum thyroxine and TRAb, thyroid ultrasound and orbital computed tomography. Total RNA was extracted with Trizol reagent, and quality was checked on an Agilent 2100 Bioanalyzer. The CDR3 runs 12 residues from the cysteine to the phenylalanine. Only CDR3 DNA is held: 36 bases, read in frame from base 1. Taken from the germline V gene, the CDR1 and CDR2 loops are SQVTM and ANQGSEA. V loses 6 bases, J loses 5 bases, and the germline ends lie 8 bases apart. The TCR beta CDR3 regions were amplified from the RNA transcripts. The first round of RT-PCR for the TCR CDR3 was performed with the HTBI primer set and the Qiagen OneStep RT-PCR kit. A second multiplex PCR round built the libraries, followed by size selection and purification. Libraries were sequenced paired-end with 100 bp reads on an Illumina HiSeq2000. For the original study's pipeline: SOAPnuke was used to process the raw data, throwing out any read that contained adapters or uncalled bases, had a mean Phred below 15, or lacked an exact constant-primer or identifier match. High-quality paired reads were merged with COPE v1.2.5, and unique nucleotide sequences were defined as clonotypes. Clonotypes were aligned to IMGT TRBV, TRBD and TRBJ reference segments using MiTCR v1.1. The analysis included only V-J combinations with a frequency above 0.0001, which together covered around 99% of the repertoires. The TCS score was defined as F50 (clonal expansion) divided by E x V (chaos), with BLOSUM62-based TCRdist calculated between CDR3 peptides within each V-J. Welch's t-statistics and random forest reduced fewer than 600 V-J features to roughly 13, which were used in a naive Bayes classifier (R e1071). Thyroid-blood repertoire similarity was quantified with the Morisita-Horn index. The public reads were reprocessed in TCRdb via fastp at Q25 and MiXCR, keeping in-frame beta chains. Every CDR3 protein is listed once, alongside the most common genes and DNA of its rows. V and J calls and clone size were set by TCRdb, not the authors. Recorded for this sample are about 640,000 distinct CDR3 sequences; roughly 45% of them occurred a single time. The ten largest make up about 7.2% of the sample.

This clonotype was sampled from an adult man with Graves' disease, either hyperthyroidism or ophthalmopathy (not recorded which). The chain links TRBV29-1 with TRBJ1-6; TRBD1 could be the D gene, as 5 bases match. The source material was peripheral blood or thyroid tissue (not recorded which). The CDR3 protein: CSVGTNNSPLHF. The sequence in DNA is TGCAGCGTAGGGACCAATAATTCACCCCTCCACTTT.